The present entry profiles one T cell receptor (beta chain) with its context. TCRdb's table, derived via immunoSEQ multiplex PCR, lists solely in-frame clones and lacks some. This sample has some 52,000 clones; roughly 80% occur once, and the top ten carry 2.5% to 4%. The CDR3 is 16 amino acids. Germline CDR1 is PRHDT and CDR2 is FYEKMQ (reference sequence). V lost 3 bases to trimming and J lost 0 bases; unmatched junction nucleotides: 6. These data come from a study of radiotherapy plus CTLA-4 blockade in lung cancer. This clonotype was obtained from a human donor with non-small cell lung cancer who had a partial response to radiotherapy plus ipilimumab. The sequences come from peripheral blood, collected from a patient treated with radiotherapy plus ipilimumab. The chain recombines TRBV13 with TRBJ1-1; 8 bases align to TRBD1. In DNA form, the CDR3 reads TGTGCCAGCAGCTTTCGGGGGACAGGACTGAACACTGAAGCTTTCTTT. This encodes CASSFRGTGLNTEAFF. The full variable domain, with the rest looked up from reference TRBV13 and TRBJ1-1, is AAGVIQSPRHLIKEKRETATLKCYPIPRHDTVYWYQQGPGQDPQFLISFYEKMQSDKGSIPDRFSAQQFSDYHSELNMSSLELGDSALYFCASSFRGTGLNTEAFFGQGTRLTVV.